A single sample gave rise to the 6 T cell receptor beta chains below, sequenced in a study of cytomegalovirus exposure and HLA in healthy donors. Researchers ran the PCR with 60 Vbeta and 13 Jbeta primers. The repertoire was sequenced with immunoSEQ multiplex PCR; TCRdb's copy has only in-frame clones and lacks some. This sample's clone table lists fewer than 150,000 clones. Input material: PBMCs. These receptors came from a man aged 18 to 30 in good health and CMV-seronegative.

The chain joins TRBV7-9 to TRBJ1-2; 7 bases align to TRBD1. The CDR3 is 15 residues long. The V and J ends lost 4 bases and 5 bases, in that order; junction bases with no gene match: 10. In germline, CDR1 is SEHNR, CDR2 FQNEAQ (reference sequence). The CDR3 protein is CASSSPPGQLYGYTF. CDR3 nucleotides: TGTGCCAGCAGCTCGCCCCCGGGACAGCTGTATGGCTACACCTTC.

The CDR3 is CSVEGSVGDRAYNEQFF. CDR3 sequence (DNA): TGCAGCGTTGAAGGGTCGGTGGGGGACAGGGCGTACAATGAGCAGTTCTTC. The chain employs TRBV29-1 and TRBJ2-1, with TRBD1 matching 9 bases. Germline V gene sequence: CDR1 SQVTM, CDR2 ANQGSEA. This CDR3 is 17 amino acids long. V was pared by 1 base and J by 4 bases, with 11 bases of the junction left unmatched.

The V call is TRBV7-3, the J call TRBJ2-7; 7 bases map to TRBD2. The CDR3 has 15 residues. With V trimmed by 6 bases and J by 5 bases, 13 bases remained unmatched. Germline CDR1 SGHTA, CDR2 FQGTGA. This CDR3 is CASSPRERGGNEQYF. The DNA of the CDR3 is TGTGCCAGCAGTCCAAGGGAGCGGGGAGGAAACGAGCAGTACTTC.

The rearrangement joins TRBV7-8 to TRBJ1-5; D uncertain. This CDR3 comprises 15 residues. Germline V gene lookup returns CDR1 SGHVS and CDR2 FQNEAQ. V lost 5 bases and J 9 bases, leaving 20 bases between the germline ends. The CDR3 spells CASSPGGGTSRPQHF. The CDR3 DNA is TGTGCCAGCAGCCCGGGTGGTGGCACCTCCCGGCCCCAGCATTTT.

The chain links TRBV6-5 to TRBJ2-1, with 9 bases that match TRBD2. Germline CDR1 and CDR2: MNHEY and SVGAGI. V trimming: 4 bases; J trimming: 9 bases; junction bases outside the gene matches: 4. This CDR3 comprises 13 residues. CDR3 amino acids: CASSSIAGAEQFF. The DNA of the CDR3 is TGTGCCAGCAGTTCTATAGCGGGAGCTGAGCAGTTCTTC.

The chain couples TRBV7-8 to TRBJ1-2; D gene unclear. The CDR3 has 15 residues. Germline lookup yields CDR1 SGHVS and CDR2 FQNEAQ. V was trimmed by 5 bases and J by 2 bases, leaving 15 bases between them. CDR3 loop: CASSPSIATNYGYTF. CDR3 bases: TGTGCCAGCAGCCCAAGTATAGCTACGAACTATGGCTACACCTTC.